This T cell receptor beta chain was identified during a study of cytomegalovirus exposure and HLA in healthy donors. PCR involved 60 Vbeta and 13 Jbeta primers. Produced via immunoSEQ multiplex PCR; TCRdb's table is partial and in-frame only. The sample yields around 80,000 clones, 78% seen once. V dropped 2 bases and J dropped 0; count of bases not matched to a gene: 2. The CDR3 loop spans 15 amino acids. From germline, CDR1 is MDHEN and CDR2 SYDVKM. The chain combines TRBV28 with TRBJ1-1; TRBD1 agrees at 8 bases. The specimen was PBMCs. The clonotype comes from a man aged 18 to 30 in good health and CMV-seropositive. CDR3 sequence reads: CASSLRTGMNTEAFF. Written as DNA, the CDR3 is TGTGCCAGCAGTTTACGGACAGGGATGAACACTGAAGCTTTCTTT. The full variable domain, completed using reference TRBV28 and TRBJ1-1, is DVKVTQSSRYLVKRTGEKVFLECVQDMDHENMFWYRQDPGLGLRLIYFSYDVKMKEKGDIPEGYSVSREKKERFSLILESASTNQTSMYLCASSLRTGMNTEAFFGQGTRLTVV.